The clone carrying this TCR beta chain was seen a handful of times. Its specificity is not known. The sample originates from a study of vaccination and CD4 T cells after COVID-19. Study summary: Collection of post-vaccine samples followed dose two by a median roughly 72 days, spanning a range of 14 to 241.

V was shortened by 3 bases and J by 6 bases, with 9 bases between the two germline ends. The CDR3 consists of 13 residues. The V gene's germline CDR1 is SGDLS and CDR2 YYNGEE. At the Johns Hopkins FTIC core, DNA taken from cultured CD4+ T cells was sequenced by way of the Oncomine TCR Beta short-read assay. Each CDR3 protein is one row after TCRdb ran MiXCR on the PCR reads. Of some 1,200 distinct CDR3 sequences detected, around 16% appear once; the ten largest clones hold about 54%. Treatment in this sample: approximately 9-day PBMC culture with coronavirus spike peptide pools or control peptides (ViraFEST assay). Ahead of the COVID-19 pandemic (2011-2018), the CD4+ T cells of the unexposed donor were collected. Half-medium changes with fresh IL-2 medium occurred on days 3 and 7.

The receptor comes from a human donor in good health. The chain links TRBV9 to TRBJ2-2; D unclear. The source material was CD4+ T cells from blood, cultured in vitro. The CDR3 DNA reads TGTGCCAGCAGCGCTTCAGTTGCCGGGGAGCTGTTTTTT. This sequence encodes CASSASVAGELFF.